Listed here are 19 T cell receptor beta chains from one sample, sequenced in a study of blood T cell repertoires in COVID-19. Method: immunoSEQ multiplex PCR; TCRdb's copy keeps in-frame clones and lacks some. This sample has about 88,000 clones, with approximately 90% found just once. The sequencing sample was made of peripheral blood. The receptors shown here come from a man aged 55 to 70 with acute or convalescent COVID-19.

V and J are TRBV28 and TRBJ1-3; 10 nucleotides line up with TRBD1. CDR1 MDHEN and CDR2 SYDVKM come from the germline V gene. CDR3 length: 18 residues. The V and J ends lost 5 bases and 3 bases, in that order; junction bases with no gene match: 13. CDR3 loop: CASSLLRDRGLIGNTIYF. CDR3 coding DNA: TGTGCCAGCAGTCTTCTCCGGGACAGGGGATTGATTGGAAACACCATATATTTT.

The CDR3 DNA is TGTGCCAGCAGCTTAGACGGACCAGGGAAGGTCCCCCACACTGAAGCTTTCTTT. This translates into CASSLDGPGKVPHTEAFF. The V and J genes are TRBV7-2 and TRBJ1-1, with a possible D match to TRBD1 (5 bases). Trimming pared 1 base from V and 3 bases from J, leaving 21 bases between. The CDR3 length is 18 residues. The germline CDR1 and CDR2 sequences are SGHTA and FQGNSA.

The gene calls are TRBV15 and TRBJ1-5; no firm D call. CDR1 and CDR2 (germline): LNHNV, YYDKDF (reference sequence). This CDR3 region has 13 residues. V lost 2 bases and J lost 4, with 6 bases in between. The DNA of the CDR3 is TGTGCCACCAGCAGATCACAAAATCAGCCCCAGCATTTT. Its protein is CATSRSQNQPQHF.

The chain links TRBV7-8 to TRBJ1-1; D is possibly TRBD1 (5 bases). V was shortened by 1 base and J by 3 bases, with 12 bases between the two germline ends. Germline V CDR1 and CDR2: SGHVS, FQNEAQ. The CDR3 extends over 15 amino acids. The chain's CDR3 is CASSLGVGGDTEAFF. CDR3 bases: TGTGCCAGCAGCTTAGGAGTCGGGGGTGACACTGAAGCTTTCTTT. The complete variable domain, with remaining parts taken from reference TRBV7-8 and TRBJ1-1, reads GAGVSQSPRYKVAKRGQDVALRCDPISGHVSLFWYQQALGQGPEFLTYFQNEAQLDKSGLPSDRFFAERPEGSVSTLKIQRTQQEDSAVYLCASSLGVGGDTEAFFGQGTRLTVV.

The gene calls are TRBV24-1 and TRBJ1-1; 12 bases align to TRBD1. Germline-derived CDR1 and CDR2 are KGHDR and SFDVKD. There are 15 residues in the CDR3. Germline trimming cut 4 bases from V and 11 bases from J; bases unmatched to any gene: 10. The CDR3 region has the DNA TGTGCCACCAGTGAGTCGGGACAGGGGGCCCGGAAGGCTTTCTTT. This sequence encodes CATSESGQGARKAFF.

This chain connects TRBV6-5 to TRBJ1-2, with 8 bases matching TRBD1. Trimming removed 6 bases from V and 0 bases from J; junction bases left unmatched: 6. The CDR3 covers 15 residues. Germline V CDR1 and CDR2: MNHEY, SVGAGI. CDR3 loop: CASRTPDRANYGYTF. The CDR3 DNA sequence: TGTGCCAGCAGGACCCCGGACAGGGCTAACTATGGCTACACCTTC.

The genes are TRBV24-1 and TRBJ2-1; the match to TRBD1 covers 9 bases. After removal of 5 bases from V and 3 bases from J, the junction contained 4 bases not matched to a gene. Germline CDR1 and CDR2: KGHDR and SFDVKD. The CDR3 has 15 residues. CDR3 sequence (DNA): TGTGCCACCAGTGCAAGGGACAGGGTCTACAATGAGCAGTTCTTC. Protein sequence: CATSARDRVYNEQFF.

The CDR3: CASSDPSGTSGRSHYEQYF. Written as DNA, the CDR3 is TGTGCCAGCAGTGACCCTTCCGGGACTAGCGGGAGGTCCCACTACGAGCAGTACTTC. The chain employs TRBV6-4 and TRBJ2-7; 15 bases match TRBD2. V lost 2 bases, J lost 3 bases, and 11 bases stayed unmatched. The CDR3 spans 19 residues. Germline V lookup: CDR1 MRHNA, CDR2 SNTAGT.

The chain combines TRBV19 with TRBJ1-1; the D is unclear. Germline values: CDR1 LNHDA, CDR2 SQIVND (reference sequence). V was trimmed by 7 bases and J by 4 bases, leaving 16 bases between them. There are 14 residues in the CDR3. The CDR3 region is CASTFRSGLTEAFF. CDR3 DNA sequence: TGTGCCAGTACCTTCCGATCTGGACTCACTGAAGCTTTCTTT.

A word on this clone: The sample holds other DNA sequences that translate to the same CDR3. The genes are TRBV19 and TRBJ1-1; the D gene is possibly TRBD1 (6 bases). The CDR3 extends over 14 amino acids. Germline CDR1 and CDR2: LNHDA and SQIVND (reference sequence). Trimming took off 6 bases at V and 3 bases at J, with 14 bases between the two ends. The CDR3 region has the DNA TGTGCCAGTAGGACACAGGGAGGGGACACTGAAGCTTTCTTT. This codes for CASRTQGGDTEAFF.

As DNA, the CDR3 is TGTGCCAGCAGTTGGATACAGGGAACCGGGGAGCTGTTTTTT. The encoded protein is CASSWIQGTGELFF. This chain connects TRBV6-5 to TRBJ2-2; D may be TRBD1 (6 bases). This CDR3 has 14 residues. V was clipped by 4 bases and J by 5 bases, with 11 bases between them. Germline V gene sequence: CDR1 MNHEY, CDR2 SVGAGI.

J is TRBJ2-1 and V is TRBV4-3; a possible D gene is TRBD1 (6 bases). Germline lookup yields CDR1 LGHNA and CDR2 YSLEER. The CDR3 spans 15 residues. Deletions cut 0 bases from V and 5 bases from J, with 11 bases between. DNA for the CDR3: TGCGCCAGCAGCCAAGAGGGACACACCGACAATGAGCAGTTCTTC. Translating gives CASSQEGHTDNEQFF.

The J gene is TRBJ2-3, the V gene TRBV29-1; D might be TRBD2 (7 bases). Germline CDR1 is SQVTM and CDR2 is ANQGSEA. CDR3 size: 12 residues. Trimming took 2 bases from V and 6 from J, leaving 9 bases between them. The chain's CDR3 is CSVERGGDTQYF. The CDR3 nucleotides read TGCAGCGTTGAAAGGGGGGGGGATACGCAGTATTTT.

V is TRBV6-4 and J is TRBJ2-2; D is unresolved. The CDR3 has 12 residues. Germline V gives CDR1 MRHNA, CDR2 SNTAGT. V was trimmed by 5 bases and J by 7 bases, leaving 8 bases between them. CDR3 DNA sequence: TGTGCCAGCAGTCCCAGGATCGGGGAGCTGTTTTTT. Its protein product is CASSPRIGELFF.

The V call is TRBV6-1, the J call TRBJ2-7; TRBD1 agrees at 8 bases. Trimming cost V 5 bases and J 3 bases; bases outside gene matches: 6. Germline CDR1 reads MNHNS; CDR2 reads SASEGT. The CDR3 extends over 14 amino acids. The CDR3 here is CASSHGQGGYEQYF. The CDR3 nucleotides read TGTGCCAGCAGTCATGGACAGGGCGGCTACGAGCAGTACTTC.

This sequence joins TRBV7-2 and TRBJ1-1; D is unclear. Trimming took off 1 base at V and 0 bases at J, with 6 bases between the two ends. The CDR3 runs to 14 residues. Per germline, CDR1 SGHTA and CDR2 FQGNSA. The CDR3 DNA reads TGTGCCAGCAGCTTAGGAGCCATGAACACTGAAGCTTTCTTT. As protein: CASSLGAMNTEAFF.

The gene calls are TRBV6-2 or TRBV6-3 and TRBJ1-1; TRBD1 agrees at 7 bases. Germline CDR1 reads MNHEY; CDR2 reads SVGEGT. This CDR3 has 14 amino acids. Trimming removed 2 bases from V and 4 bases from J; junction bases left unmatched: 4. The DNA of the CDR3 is TGTGCCAGCAGTTACATGACAGGGACCACTGAAGCTTTCTTT. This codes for CASSYMTGTTEAFF.

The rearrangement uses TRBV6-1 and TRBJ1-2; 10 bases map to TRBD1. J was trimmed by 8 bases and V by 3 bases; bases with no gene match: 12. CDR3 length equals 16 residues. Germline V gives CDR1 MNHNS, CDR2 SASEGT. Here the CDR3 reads CASSEETGGGSGGYTF. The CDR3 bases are TGTGCCAGCAGTGAGGAGACAGGGGGCGGTTCTGGCGGCTACACCTTC.

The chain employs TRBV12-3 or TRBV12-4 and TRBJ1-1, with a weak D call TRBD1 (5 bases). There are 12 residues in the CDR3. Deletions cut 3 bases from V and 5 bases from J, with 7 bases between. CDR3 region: CASSFGGTEAFF. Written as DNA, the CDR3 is TGTGCCAGCAGTTTTGGGGGGACTGAAGCTTTCTTT.